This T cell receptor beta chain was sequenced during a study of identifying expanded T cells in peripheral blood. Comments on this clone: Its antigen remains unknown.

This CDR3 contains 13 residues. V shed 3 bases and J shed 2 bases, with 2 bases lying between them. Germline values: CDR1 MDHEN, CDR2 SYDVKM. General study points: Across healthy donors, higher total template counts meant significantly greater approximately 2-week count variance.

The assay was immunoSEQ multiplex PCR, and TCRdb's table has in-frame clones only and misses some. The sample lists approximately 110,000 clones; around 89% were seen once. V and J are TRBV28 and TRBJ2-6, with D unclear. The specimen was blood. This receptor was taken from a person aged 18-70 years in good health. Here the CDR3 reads CASSLPGANVLTF. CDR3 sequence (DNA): TGTGCCAGCAGTTTGCCTGGGGCCAACGTCCTGACTTTC. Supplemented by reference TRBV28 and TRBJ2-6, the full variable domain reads DVKVTQSSRYLVKRTGEKVFLECVQDMDHENMFWYRQDPGLGLRLIYFSYDVKMKEKGDIPEGYSVSREKKERFSLILESASTNQTSMYLCASSLPGANVLTFGAGSRLTVL.